A single sample is the source of the 14 T cell receptor beta chains below, sequenced in a study of blood T cell repertoires in COVID-19. Generated by immunoSEQ multiplex PCR, the TCRdb table keeps only in-frame clones and is missing some. The table has under 60,000 clones, around nine tenths seen once. Sequencing was done on a sample of peripheral blood. These receptors were taken from a man aged 50 to 59 with acute or convalescent COVID-19.

The chain combines TRBV5-1 with TRBJ2-3; a possible D gene is TRBD2 (5 bases). Germline CDR1 SGHRS, CDR2 YFSETQ. The V gene lost 3 bases and the J gene lost 1 base, with 9 bases spanning the gap. This CDR3 has 14 residues. DNA for the CDR3: TGCGCCAGCAGCTCCGAGGGAGGCACAGATACGCAGTATTTT. Translation: CASSSEGGTDTQYF.

This rearrangement joins TRBV7-9 to TRBJ2-7, with 7 bases matching TRBD1. With V trimmed by 3 bases and J by 3 bases, 2 bases remained unmatched. This CDR3 spans 13 amino acids. The germline V gene encodes CDR1 SEHNR and CDR2 FQNEAQ (reference sequence). This CDR3 is CASSLGQLYEQYF. For the CDR3, the DNA is TGTGCCAGCAGCTTGGGACAGCTCTACGAGCAGTACTTC.

The V and J genes are TRBV14 and TRBJ2-5; tentatively, D is TRBD1 (6 bases). V was clipped by 2 bases and J by 5 bases, with 18 bases between them. The germline V gene encodes CDR1 SGHDN and CDR2 FVKESK. This CDR3 has 16 amino acids. The CDR3 spells CASSQLFLQGWETQYF. For the CDR3, the DNA is TGTGCCAGCAGCCAACTGTTCTTACAGGGATGGGAGACCCAGTACTTC.

This chain connects TRBV10-3 to TRBJ1-1; D is unclear. The V and J ends lost 1 base and 3 bases respectively, with 9 bases between them. The CDR3 extends over 14 amino acids. Germline lookup yields CDR1 ENHRY and CDR2 SYGVKD. This chain's CDR3 is CAISEYGEDTEAFF. CDR3 nucleotide sequence: TGTGCCATCAGTGAGTACGGGGAGGACACTGAAGCTTTCTTT.

The V and J genes are TRBV4-3 and TRBJ2-2; D ambiguous. Trimming took 2 bases from V and 6 from J, leaving 10 bases between them. Germline V lookup: CDR1 LGHNA, CDR2 YSLEER. The CDR3 extends over 14 amino acids. CDR3 sequence: CASSQTGSAGELFF. The CDR3 bases are TGCGCCAGCAGCCAAACGGGTAGTGCCGGGGAGCTGTTTTTT.

The gene calls are TRBV6-5 and TRBJ2-7; D gene ambiguous. Germline CDR1 and CDR2: MNHEY and SVGAGI. Trimming took 4 bases from V and 0 from J, leaving 10 bases between them. The CDR3 has 14 residues. The CDR3 loop is CASSSGISSYEQYF. The CDR3 DNA reads TGTGCCAGCAGTTCAGGAATCAGCTCCTACGAGCAGTACTTC.

The chain has TRBV5-5 and TRBJ2-1, with 11 bases lining up with TRBD2. CDR1 and CDR2 (germline): SGHKS, YYEKEE (reference sequence). The CDR3 runs 19 residues. V trimming: 0 bases; J trimming: 4 bases; junction bases outside the gene matches: 12. CDR3 sequence (DNA): TGTGCCAGCAGCTTGGGGGCTAGCGGGAGGTTACCTACGTACAATGAGCAGTTCTTC. Translated: CASSLGASGRLPTYNEQFF.

The chain has TRBV25-1 and TRBJ2-5, with 7 bases identical to TRBD1. Germline CDR1 and CDR2: MGHDK and SYGVNS. This CDR3 has 13 residues. Trimming removed 7 bases from V and 1 base from J; junction bases left unmatched: 3. CDR3 nucleotide sequence: TGTGCCAGCAAAGACAGGGCCCAAGAGACCCAGTACTTC. As protein: CASKDRAQETQYF.

This chain uses TRBV5-4 with TRBJ1-3; D gene ambiguous. Germline lookup yields CDR1 SGHNT and CDR2 YYREEE (reference sequence). Deletions cut 4 bases from V and 0 bases from J, with 14 bases between. This CDR3 contains 16 residues. The CDR3 sequence is CASSGGTESSGNTIYF. CDR3 nucleotides: TGTGCCAGCAGCGGAGGAACAGAGAGCTCTGGAAACACCATATATTTT. Full variable domain (outside the CDR3, taken from reference TRBV5-4 and TRBJ1-3): ETGVTQSPTHLIKTRGQQVTLRCSSQSGHNTVSWYQQALGQGPQFIFQYYREEENGRGNFPPRFSGLQFPNYSSELNVNALELDDSALYLCASSGGTESSGNTIYFGEGSWLTVV.

The chain combines TRBV7-9 with TRBJ1-6; no clear D. This CDR3 spans 15 amino acids. Trimming removed 6 bases at V and 7 bases at J, with 16 bases between. CDR1 and CDR2 (germline): SEHNR, FQNEAQ (reference sequence). The CDR3 DNA is TGTGCCAGCAGTCAAGGACTCAGCGTGAATTCACCCCTCCACTTT. It yields the protein CASSQGLSVNSPLHF.

The chain has TRBV6-5 and TRBJ2-1; 10 bases align to TRBD1. The CDR3 runs 12 residues. Germline CDR1 and CDR2: MNHEY and SVGAGI. The V gene end was trimmed by 8 bases and the J gene end by 14 bases; junction bases not matched to a gene: 9. The CDR3 loop reads CASGLRGQGKFF. CDR3 nucleotides: TGTGCCAGCGGACTTAGGGGACAGGGGAAGTTCTTC.

This clone was detected once. The chain employs TRBV6-6 and TRBJ2-7; TRBD1 matches at 7 bases. With V trimmed by 7 bases and J by 4 bases, 7 bases remained unmatched. CDR1 MNHNY and CDR2 SVGAGI come from the germline V gene (reference sequence). The CDR3 is 13 residues long. CDR3 residues: CASNPGQWYEQYF. In nucleotides, the CDR3 is TGTGCCAGCAACCCGGGACAGTGGTACGAGCAGTACTTC.

The V gene is TRBV7-7, the J gene TRBJ2-1; 9 nucleotides match TRBD2. J lost 9 bases, V lost 2 bases, and 5 bases had no gene match. The CDR3 has 14 amino acids. Germline V gene sequence: CDR1 SSHAT, CDR2 FNYEAQ (reference sequence). Here the CDR3 reads CASSLTAGGGEQFF. The DNA of the CDR3 is TGTGCCAGCAGCTTAACAGCGGGAGGCGGTGAGCAGTTCTTC.

The chain links TRBV21-1 to TRBJ1-1. TRBV21-1 constitutes a pseudogene. This CDR3 is 13 amino acids long. The CDR3 sequence: CASSKVEGTEAFF. CDR3 coding DNA: TGTGCCAGCAGCAAAGTAGAGGGCACTGAAGCTTTCTTT.